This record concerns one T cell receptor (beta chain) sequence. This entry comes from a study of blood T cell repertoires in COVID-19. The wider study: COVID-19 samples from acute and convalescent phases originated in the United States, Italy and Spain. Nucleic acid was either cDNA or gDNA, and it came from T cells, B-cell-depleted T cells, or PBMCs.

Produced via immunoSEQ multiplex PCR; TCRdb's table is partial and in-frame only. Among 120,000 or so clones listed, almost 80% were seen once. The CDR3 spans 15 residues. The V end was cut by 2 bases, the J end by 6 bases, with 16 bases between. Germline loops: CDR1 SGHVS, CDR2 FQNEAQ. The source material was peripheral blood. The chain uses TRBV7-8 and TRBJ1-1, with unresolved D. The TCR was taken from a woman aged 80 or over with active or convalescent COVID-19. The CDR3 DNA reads TGTGCCAGCAGCTTATTCCCGCGGAGAACCCCTGAAGCTTTCTTT. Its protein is CASSLFPRRTPEAFF.